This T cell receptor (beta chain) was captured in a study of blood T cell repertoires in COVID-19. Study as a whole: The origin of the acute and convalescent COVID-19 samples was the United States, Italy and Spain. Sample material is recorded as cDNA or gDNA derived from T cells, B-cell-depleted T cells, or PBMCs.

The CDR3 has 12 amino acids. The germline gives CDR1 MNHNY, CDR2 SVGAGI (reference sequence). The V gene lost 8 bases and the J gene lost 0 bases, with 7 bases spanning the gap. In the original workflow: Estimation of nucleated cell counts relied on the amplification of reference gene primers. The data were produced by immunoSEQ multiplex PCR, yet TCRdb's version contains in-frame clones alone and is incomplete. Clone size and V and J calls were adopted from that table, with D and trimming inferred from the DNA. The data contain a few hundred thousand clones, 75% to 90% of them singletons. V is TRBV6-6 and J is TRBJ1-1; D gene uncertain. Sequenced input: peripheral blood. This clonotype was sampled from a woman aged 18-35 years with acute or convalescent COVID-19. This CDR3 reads CASGRMNTEAFF. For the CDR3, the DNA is TGTGCCAGCGGGAGGATGAACACTGAAGCTTTCTTT.